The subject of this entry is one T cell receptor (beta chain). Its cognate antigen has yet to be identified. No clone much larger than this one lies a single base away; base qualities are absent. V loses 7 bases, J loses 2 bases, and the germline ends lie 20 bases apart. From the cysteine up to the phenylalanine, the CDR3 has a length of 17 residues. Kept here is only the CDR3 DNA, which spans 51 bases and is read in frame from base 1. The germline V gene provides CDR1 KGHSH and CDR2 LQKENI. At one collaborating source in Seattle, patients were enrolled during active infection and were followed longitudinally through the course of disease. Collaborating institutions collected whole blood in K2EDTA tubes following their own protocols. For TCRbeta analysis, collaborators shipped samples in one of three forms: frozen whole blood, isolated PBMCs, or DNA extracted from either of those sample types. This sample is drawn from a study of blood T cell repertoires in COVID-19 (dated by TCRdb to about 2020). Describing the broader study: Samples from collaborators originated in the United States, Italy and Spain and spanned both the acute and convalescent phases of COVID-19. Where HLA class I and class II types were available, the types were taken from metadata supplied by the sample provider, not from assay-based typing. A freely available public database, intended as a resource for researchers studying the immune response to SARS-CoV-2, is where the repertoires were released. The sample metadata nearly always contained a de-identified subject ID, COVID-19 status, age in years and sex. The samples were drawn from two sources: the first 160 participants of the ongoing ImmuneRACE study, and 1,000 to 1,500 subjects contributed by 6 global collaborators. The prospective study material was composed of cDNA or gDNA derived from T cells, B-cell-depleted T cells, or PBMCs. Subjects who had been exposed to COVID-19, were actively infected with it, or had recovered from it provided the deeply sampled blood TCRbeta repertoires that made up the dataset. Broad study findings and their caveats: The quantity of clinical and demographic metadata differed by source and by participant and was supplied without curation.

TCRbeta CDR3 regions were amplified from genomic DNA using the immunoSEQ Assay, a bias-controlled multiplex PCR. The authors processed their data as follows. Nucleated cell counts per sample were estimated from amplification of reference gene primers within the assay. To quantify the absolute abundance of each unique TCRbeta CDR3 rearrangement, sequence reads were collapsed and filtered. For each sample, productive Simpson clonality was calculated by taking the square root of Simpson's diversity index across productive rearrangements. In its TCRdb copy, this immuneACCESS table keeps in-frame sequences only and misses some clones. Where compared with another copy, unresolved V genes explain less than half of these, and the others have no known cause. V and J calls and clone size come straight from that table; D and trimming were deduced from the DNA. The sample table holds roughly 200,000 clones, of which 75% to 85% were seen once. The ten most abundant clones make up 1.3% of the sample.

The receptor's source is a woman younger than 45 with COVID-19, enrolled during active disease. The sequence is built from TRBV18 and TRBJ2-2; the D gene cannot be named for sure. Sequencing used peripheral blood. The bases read TGTGCCAGCTGCGTTCTCCCCTCTTATAGTAACACCGGGGAGCTGTTTTTT. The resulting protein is CASCVLPSYSNTGELFF.